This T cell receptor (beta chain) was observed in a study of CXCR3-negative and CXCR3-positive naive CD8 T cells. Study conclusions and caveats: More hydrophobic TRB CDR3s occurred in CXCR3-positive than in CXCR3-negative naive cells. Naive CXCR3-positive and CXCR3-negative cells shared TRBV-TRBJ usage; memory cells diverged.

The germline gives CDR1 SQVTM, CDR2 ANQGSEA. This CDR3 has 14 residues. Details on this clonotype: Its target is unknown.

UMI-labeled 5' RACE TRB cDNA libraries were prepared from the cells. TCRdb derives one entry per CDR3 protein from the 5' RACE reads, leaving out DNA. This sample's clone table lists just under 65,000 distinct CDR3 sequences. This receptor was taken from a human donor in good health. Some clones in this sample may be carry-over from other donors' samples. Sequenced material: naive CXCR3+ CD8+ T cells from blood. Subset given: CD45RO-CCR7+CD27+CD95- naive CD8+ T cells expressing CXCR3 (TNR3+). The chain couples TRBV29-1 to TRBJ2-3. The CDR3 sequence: CSVGGGKRPDTQYF.